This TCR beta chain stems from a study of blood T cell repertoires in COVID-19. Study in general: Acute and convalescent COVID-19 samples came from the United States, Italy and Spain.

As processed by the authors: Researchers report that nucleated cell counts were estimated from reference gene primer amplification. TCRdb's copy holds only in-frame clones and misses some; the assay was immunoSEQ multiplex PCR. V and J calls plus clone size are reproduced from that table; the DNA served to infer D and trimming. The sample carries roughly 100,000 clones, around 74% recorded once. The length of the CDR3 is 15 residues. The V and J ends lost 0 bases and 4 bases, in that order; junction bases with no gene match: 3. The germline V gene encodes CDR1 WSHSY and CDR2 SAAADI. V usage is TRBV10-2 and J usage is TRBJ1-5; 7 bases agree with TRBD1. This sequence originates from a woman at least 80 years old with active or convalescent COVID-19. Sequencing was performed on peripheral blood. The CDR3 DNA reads TGCGCCAGCAGTGAGTCAGGGGGCGGGAATCAGCCCCAGCATTTT. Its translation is CASSESGGGNQPQHF.